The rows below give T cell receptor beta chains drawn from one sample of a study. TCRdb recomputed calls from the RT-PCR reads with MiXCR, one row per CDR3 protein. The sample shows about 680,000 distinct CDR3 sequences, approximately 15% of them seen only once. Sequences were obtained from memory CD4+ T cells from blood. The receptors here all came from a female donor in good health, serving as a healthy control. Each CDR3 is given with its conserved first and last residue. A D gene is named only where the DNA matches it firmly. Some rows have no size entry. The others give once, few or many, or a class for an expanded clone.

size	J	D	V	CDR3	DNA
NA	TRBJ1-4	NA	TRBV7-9	CASSIDSFNEKLFF	TGTGCCAGCAGCATAGACAGCTTTAATGAAAAACTGTTTTTT
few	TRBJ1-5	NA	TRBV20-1	CSVWADSNQPQHF	TGCAGTGTCTGGGCAGATAGCAATCAGCCCCAGCATTTT
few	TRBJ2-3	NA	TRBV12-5	CASGLTSSTDTQYF	TGTGCTAGTGGTTTAACTAGCAGCACAGATACGCAGTATTTT
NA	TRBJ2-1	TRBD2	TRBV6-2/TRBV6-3	CASGPGYLAGVVLGEQFF	TGTGCCAGCGGTCCCGGATATCTAGCGGGAGTGGTGCTCGGTGAGCAGTTCTTC
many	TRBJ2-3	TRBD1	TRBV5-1	CASSLGQGYTDTQYF	TGCGCCAGCAGCTTAGGACAGGGCTACACAGATACGCAGTATTTT
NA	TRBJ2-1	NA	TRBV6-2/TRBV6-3	CASSYWGISYNEQFF	TGTGCCAGCAGTTACTGGGGTATCTCCTACAATGAGCAGTTCTTC
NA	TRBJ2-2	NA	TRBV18	CASSPAGLELFF	TGTGCCAGCTCACCAGCGGGTTTAGAGCTGTTTTTT
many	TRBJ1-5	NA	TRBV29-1	CSVVGQEGQPQHF	TGCAGCGTTGTCGGGCAGGAAGGTCAGCCCCAGCATTTT
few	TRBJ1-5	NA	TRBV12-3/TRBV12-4	CASSVMGQPQHF	TGTGCCAGCAGTGTGATGGGGCAGCCCCAGCATTTT
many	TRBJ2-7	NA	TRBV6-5	CASSYSSGSPRYEQYF	TGTGCCAGCAGTTACTCAAGCGGGTCCCCTAGGTACGAGCAGTACTTC
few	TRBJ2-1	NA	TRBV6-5	CASSYSTGLNNEQFF	TGTGCCAGCAGTTACTCCACAGGGTTAAACAATGAGCAGTTCTTC
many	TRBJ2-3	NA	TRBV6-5	CASSLIQDSEWYF	TGTGCCAGCAGTTTGATTCAGGACTCAGAATGGTATTTT
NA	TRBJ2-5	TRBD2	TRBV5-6	CASSPRRNAGTSGLETQYF	TGTGCCAGCAGCCCGCGAAGGAATGCCGGGACTAGCGGTCTTGAGACCCAGTACTTC
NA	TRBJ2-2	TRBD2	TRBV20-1	CSAGRPSGRAIGELFF	TGCAGTGCTGGACGCCCTAGCGGGAGGGCCATCGGGGAGCTGTTTTTT
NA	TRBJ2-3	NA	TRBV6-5	CASSSTPASTDTQYF	TGTGCCAGCAGTTCGACGCCTGCTAGCACAGATACGCAGTATTTT
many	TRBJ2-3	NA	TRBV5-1	CASSLGEGGVADTQYF	TGCGCCAGCAGCTTGGGTGAGGGAGGAGTTGCAGATACGCAGTATTTT
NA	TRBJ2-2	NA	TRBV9	CASSVVAGELFF	TGTGCCAGCAGCGTAGTCGCCGGGGAGCTGTTTTTT
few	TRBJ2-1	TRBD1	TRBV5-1	CASSLGQPGGNEQFF	TGCGCCAGCAGCTTGGGACAGCCAGGGGGCAATGAGCAGTTCTTC
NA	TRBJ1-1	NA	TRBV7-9	CASTQGSGNTEAFF	TGTGCCAGCACCCAAGGGTCGGGGAACACTGAAGCTTTCTTT
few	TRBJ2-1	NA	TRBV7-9	CASSLGVGYGSYNEQFF	TGTGCCAGCAGCTTAGGGGTAGGGTATGGATCCTACAATGAGCAGTTCTTC
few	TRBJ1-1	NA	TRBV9	CASSQGYLNTEAFF	TGTGCCAGCAGCCAAGGGTACCTGAACACTGAAGCTTTCTTT
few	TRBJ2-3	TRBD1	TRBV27	CASSLKGASLVGDTQYF	TGTGCCAGCAGTTTAAAGGGGGCATCTTTAGTGGGAGATACGCAGTATTTT
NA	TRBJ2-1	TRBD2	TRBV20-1	CSALQGTSTTDEQFF	TGCAGTGCCCTTCAAGGGACTAGCACTACGGATGAGCAGTTCTTC
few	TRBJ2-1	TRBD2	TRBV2	CASSFEAGILNEQFF	TGTGCCAGCAGCTTCGAAGCGGGAATCCTGAATGAGCAGTTCTTC
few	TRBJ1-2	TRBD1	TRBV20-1	CSASLPPGTGNYGYTF	TGCAGTGCTAGTCTCCCCCCCGGGACAGGGAACTATGGCTACACCTTC
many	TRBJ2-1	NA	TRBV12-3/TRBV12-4	CASSHQGYEQFF	TGTGCCAGCAGTCACCAGGGATATGAGCAGTTCTTC
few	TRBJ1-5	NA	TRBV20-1	CSAKKGIQPQHF	TGCAGTGCCAAAAAAGGGATTCAGCCCCAGCATTTT
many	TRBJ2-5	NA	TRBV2	CASSEGETQYF	TGCGCCAGCAGTGAAGGGGAGACCCAGTACTTC
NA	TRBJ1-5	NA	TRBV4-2	CASSQDLTANSNQPQHF	TGTGCCAGCAGCCAGGACTTGACAGCGAATAGCAATCAGCCCCAGCATTTT
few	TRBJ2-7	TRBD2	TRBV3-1	CASSQGTSGRSEQYF	TGTGCCAGCAGCCAAGGGACTAGCGGGAGGTCCGAGCAGTACTTC
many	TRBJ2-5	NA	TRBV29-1	CSYRTGVETQYF	TGCAGCTATAGGACGGGGGTGGAGACCCAGTACTTC
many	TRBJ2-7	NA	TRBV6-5	CASSYREDVSYEQYF	TGTGCCAGCAGTTACCGTGAGGACGTCTCCTACGAGCAGTACTTC
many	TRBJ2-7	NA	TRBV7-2	CASSRQTTGNEQYF	TGTGCCAGCAGCCGTCAGACTACAGGGAACGAGCAGTACTTC
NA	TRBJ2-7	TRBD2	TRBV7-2	CASSLVFGTSGSEQYF	TGTGCCAGCAGCTTAGTTTTCGGGACTAGCGGGAGTGAGCAGTACTTC
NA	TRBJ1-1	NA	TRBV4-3	CASSQDYGVTEAFF	TGCGCCAGCAGCCAAGATTACGGGGTCACTGAAGCTTTCTTT
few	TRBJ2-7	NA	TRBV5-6	CASTWASYDYEQYF	TGTGCCAGCACGTGGGCTTCTTACGACTACGAGCAGTACTTC
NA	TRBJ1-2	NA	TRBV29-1	CSVESSGVNYGYTF	TGCAGCGTTGAGTCGTCAGGGGTAAACTATGGCTACACCTTC
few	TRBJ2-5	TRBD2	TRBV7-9	CASSIAGGVETQYF	TGTGCCAGCAGCATAGCGGGAGGCGTAGAGACCCAGTACTTC
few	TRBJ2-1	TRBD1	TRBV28	CASRVPQGKNEQFF	TGTGCCAGCAGGGTACCACAGGGGAAAAATGAGCAGTTCTTC
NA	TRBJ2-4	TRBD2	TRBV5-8	CASSLVLTSGAKNIQYF	TGTGCCAGCAGCTTGGTCCTGACTAGCGGGGCCAAAAACATTCAGTACTTC
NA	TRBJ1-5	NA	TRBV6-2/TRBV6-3	CASSYSYYSNQPQHF	TGTGCCAGCAGTTACTCGTACTATAGCAATCAGCCCCAGCATTTT
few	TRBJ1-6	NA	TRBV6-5	CASSSPWGSRVHF	TGTGCCAGCAGCTCCCCTTGGGGGTCACGTGTCCACTTT
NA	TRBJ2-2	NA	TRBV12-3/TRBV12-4	CASSSQLASGELFF	TGTGCCAGCAGTTCGCAACTAGCATCCGGGGAGCTGTTTTTT
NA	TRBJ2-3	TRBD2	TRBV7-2	CASSSGFVGLAGFF	TGTGCCAGCAGCTCCGGCTTCGTGGGACTAGCGGGCTTTTTT
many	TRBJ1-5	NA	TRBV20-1	CSAPRGNQPQHF	TGCAGTGCTCCTAGGGGCAATCAGCCCCAGCATTTT
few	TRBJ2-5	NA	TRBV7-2	CASSLEVGSGRTQYF	TGTGCCAGCAGCCTAGAAGTAGGGTCCGGCAGGACCCAGTACTTC
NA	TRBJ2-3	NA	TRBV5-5	CASSGRDRSDTQYF	TGTGCCAGCAGCGGCCGGGACCGATCAGATACGCAGTATTTT
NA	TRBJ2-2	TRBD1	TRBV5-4	CASSRTGGLETGELFF	TGTGCCAGCAGCCGGACAGGGGGCTTGGAGACCGGGGAGCTGTTTTTT
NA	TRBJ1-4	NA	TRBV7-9	CASSLGQRTDRGVEKLFF	TGTGCCAGCAGCTTAGGTCAACGGACGGATCGGGGGGTTGAAAAACTGTTTTTT
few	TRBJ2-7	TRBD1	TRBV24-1	CATSDARQGLSHEQYF	TGTGCCACCAGTGATGCCCGACAGGGTCTGTCGCACGAGCAGTACTTC
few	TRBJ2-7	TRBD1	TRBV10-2	CASMRGPGVEQYF	TGCGCCAGCATGAGGGGGCCAGGGGTGGAGCAGTACTTC
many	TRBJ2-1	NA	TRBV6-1	CASRRRTEGEQFF	TGTGCCAGCCGAAGACGGACCGAAGGGGAGCAGTTCTTC
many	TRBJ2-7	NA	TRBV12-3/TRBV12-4	CASSANYEQYF	TGTGCCAGCAGCGCCAACTACGAGCAGTACTTC
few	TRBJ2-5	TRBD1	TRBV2	CASSPDRDETQYF	TGTGCCAGCAGCCCCGACAGGGATGAGACCCAGTACTTC
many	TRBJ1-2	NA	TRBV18	CASSPSDRTSGYTF	TGTGCCAGCTCACCTTCGGACCGGACTAGTGGCTACACCTTC
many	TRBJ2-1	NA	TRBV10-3	CAISESSVDEQFF	TGTGCCATCAGTGAGTCGAGTGTGGATGAGCAGTTCTTC
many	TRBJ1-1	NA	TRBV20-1	CSAFTRARGTEAFF	TGCAGTGCTTTTACGAGGGCGAGGGGGACTGAAGCTTTCTTT